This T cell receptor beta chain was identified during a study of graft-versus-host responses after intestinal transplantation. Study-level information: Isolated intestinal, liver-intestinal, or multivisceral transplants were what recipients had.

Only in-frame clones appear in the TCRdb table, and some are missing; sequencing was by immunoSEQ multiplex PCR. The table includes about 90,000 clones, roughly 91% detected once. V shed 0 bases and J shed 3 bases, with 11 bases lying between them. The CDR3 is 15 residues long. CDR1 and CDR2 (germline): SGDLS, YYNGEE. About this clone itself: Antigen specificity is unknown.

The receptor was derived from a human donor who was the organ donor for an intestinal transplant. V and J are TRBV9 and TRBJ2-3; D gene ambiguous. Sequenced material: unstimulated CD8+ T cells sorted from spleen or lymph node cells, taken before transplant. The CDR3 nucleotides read TGTGCCAGCAGCGTAGAAGTTGTTAGAACAGATACGCAGTATTTT. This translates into CASSVEVVRTDTQYF. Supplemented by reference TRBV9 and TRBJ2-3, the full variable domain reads DSGVTQTPKHLITATGQRVTLRCSPRSGDLSVYWYQQSLDQGLQFLIQYYNGEERAKGNILERFSAQQFPDLHSELNLSSLELGDSALYFCASSVEVVRTDTQYFGPGTRLTVL.